This T cell receptor (beta chain) was recorded in a study of spatial heterogeneity in lung cancer. Study-wide findings and caveats: The study found ubiquitous expanded tumor TCRs in blood more at resection than follow-up.

TCRdb analysed the 5' RACE reads with MiXCR anew, one entry per CDR3 protein. This sample yields about 90,000 distinct CDR3 sequences, of which approximately 8.5% are seen a single time; 6.9% belongs to the top ten. Time point: sample taken at primary tumor resection. Unsorted whole RNA from tumor, nontumor lung or frozen PBMC underwent sequencing. The table lists this clonotype with a few counts. Its antigen is still unknown. The sequencing used PBMCs, collected at surgery. This clonotype originated in a male donor with early-stage non-small cell lung cancer.

In DNA form, the CDR3 reads TGTGCCAGCAGCGTCAAAGAAGGGAGGGAAGGCACCGGGGAGCTGTTTTTT. It encodes CASSVKEGREGTGELFF. This chain joins TRBV9 and TRBJ2-2; 7 positions match TRBD2. The CDR3 consists of 17 residues. J gave up 4 bases and V 2 bases, and 11 bases lay outside the gene matches. The germline CDR1 and CDR2 sequences are SGDLS and YYNGEE.